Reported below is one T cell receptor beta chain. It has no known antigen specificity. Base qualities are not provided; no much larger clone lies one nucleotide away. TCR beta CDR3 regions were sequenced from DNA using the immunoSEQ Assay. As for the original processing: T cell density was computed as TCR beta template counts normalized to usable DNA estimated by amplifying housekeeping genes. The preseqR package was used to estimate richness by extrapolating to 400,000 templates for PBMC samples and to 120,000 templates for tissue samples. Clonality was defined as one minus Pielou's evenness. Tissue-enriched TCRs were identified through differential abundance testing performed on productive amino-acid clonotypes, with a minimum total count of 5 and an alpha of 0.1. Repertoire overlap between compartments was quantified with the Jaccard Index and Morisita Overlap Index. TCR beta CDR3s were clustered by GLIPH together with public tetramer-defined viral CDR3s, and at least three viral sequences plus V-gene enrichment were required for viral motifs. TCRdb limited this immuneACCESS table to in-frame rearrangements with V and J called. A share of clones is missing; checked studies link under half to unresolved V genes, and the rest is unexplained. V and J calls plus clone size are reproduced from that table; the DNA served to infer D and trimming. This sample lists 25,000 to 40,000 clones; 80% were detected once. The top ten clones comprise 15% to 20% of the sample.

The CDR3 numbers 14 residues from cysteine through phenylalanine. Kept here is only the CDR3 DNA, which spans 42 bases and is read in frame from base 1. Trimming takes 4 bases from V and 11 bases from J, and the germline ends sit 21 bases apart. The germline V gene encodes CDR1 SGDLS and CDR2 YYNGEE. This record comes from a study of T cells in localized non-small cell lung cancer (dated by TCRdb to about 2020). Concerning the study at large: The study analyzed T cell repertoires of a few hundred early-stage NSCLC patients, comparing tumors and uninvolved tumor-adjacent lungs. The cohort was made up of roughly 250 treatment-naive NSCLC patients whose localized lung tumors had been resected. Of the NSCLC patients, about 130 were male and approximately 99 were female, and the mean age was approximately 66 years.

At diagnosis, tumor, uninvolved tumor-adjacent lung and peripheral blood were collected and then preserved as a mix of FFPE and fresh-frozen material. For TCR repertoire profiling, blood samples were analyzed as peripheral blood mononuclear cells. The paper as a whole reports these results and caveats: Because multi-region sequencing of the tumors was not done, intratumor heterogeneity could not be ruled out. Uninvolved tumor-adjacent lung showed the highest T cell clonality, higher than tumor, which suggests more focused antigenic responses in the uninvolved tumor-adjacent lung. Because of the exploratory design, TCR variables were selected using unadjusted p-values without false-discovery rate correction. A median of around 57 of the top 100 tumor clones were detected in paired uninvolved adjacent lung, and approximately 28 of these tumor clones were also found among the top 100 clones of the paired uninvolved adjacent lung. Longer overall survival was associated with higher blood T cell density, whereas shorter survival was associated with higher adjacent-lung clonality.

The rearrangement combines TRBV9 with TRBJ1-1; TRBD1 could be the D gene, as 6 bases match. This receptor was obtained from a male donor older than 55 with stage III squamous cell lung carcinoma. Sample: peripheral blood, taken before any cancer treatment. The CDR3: CASSPAITGSKAFF. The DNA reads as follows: TGTGCCAGCAGCCCCGCCATCACAGGGTCCAAGGCTTTCTTT. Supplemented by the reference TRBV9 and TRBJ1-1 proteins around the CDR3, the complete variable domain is DSGVTQTPKHLITATGQRVTLRCSPRSGDLSVYWYQQSLDQGLQFLIQYYNGEERAKGNILERFSAQQFPDLHSELNLSSLELGDSALYFCASSPAITGSKAFFGQGTRLTVV.